This entry describes one TCR beta chain. Original analysis: Researchers report that nucleated cell counts were estimated from reference gene primer amplification. Assay used: immunoSEQ multiplex PCR; TCRdb lists only in-frame clones, some missing. V, J and clone size reflect that table, while D and trimming were determined from the DNA. The sample holds roughly 360,000 clones; more than 75% are singletons and the top ten take around 0.95%. Assignment of participants to cohorts was predicated upon participant-reported clinical history. This specimen belongs to a study of blood T cell repertoires in COVID-19. For the study at large: Sites in the United States, Italy and Spain provided acute and convalescent COVID-19 samples. Nucleic acid was either cDNA or gDNA, and it came from T cells, B-cell-depleted T cells, or PBMCs.

Germline V gene lookup returns CDR1 MDHEN and CDR2 SYDVKM. V was shortened by 10 bases and J by 7 bases, with 20 bases between the two germline ends. The CDR3 has 15 residues. This clonotype was sampled from a woman between 25 and 40 years old with acute COVID-19. V and J are TRBV28 and TRBJ1-6; tentatively, D is TRBD1 (6 bases). The sample taken for sequencing was PBMCs or T cells enriched from blood (not recorded which). CDR3 protein: CATQVTGQKNSPLHF. CDR3 DNA sequence: TGTGCCACCCAAGTGACGGGACAAAAAAATTCACCCCTCCACTTT.